The 19 T cell receptor beta chains listed next were all sequenced from one sample in a study of OX40 agonist ivuxolimab in advanced cancers. Profiled with immunoSEQ multiplex PCR; TCRdb holds only in-frame clones, not every one. The repertoire consists of about 88,000 clones, with about 85% occurring once and the leading ten covering around 0.2%. The sequencing here drew on CD4+ or CD8+ T cells sorted from blood, taken in a trial of the OX40 agonist ivuxolimab. These receptor sequences come from an adult with an advanced solid tumor such as melanoma, head and neck, liver or kidney cancer.

The rearrangement links TRBV4-1 to TRBJ2-1; TRBD1 matches 12 bases. This CDR3 is 16 amino acids long. J lost 7 bases, V lost 3 bases, and 7 bases had no gene match. Per germline, CDR1 MGHRA and CDR2 YSYEKL. The CDR3 nucleotides read TGCGCCAGCAGCCATGAGGGGACAGGGGGCTCGAATGAGCAGTTCTTC. It is translated as CASSHEGTGGSNEQFF.

Only one count was recorded for this clone. V and J are TRBV7-6 and TRBJ1-2; D unresolved. CDR1 and CDR2 from the germline V gene are SGHVS and FNYEAQ. V lost 1 base, J lost 1 base, and 4 bases lay in between. The CDR3 runs 13 residues. The CDR3 bases are TGTGCCAGCAGCTTAGAGCTTAACTATGGCTACACCTTC. Its protein is CASSLELNYGYTF.

This clone was detected only a few times. The CDR3 sequence: CASSLTTSGRVGGSYEQYF. Here the CDR3 DNA reads TGTGCCAGTAGCCTCACGACTAGCGGGAGGGTTGGTGGCTCCTACGAGCAGTACTTC. The rearrangement joins TRBV19 to TRBJ2-7; the match to TRBD2 covers 14 bases. The CDR3 has 19 amino acids. Trimming cost V 6 bases and J 0 bases; bases outside gene matches: 13. The germline gives CDR1 LNHDA, CDR2 SQIVND (reference sequence). The variable domain in full, completed from reference TRBV19 and TRBJ2-7, reads DGGITQSPKYLFRKEGQNVTLSCEQNLNHDAMYWYRQDPGQGLRLIYYSQIVNDFQKGDIAEGYSVSREKKESFPLTVTSAQKNPTAFYLCASSLTTSGRVGGSYEQYFGPGTRLTVT.

The chain employs TRBV27 and TRBJ2-1, with D perhaps matching TRBD2 (6 bases). The CDR3 is made up of 16 amino acids. V lost 4 bases to trimming and J lost 0 bases, with 13 bases between them. The V gene's germline CDR1 is MNHEY and CDR2 SMNVEV (reference sequence). The CDR3 nucleotides read TGTGCCAGCAGTTCCCAGACTAGGAGCTCCTACAATGAGCAGTTCTTC. This sequence encodes CASSSQTRSSYNEQFF.

This sequence joins TRBV5-1 and TRBJ2-2, with D uncertain. CDR1 SGHRS and CDR2 YFSETQ come from the germline V gene. The V and J ends lost 3 bases and 8 bases respectively, with 8 bases between them. The CDR3 runs 12 residues. CDR3 DNA: TGCGCCAGCAGCTCCCCCCGTGGGGAGCTGTTTTTT. This codes for CASSSPRGELFF.

The gene calls are TRBV2 and TRBJ1-5, with D uncertain. This CDR3 is 15 amino acids long. With 2 bases removed from V and 7 bases from J, the gap between germline ends came to 15 bases. Looked up from germline, CDR1 is SNHLY and CDR2 is FYNNEI. The CDR3 is CASSETRTYGQPQHF. In DNA form, the CDR3 reads TGTGCCAGCAGTGAAACGCGTACATACGGACAGCCCCAGCATTTT.

V usage is TRBV5-6 and J usage is TRBJ2-2, with TRBD1 matching 9 bases. Germline assignment: CDR1 SGHDT and CDR2 YYEEEE. With 4 bases clipped from V and 6 bases from J, the junction kept 7 bases outside the gene matches. This CDR3 is built from 15 residues. CDR3 in amino acids: CASSRDTGGAGELFF. CDR3 nucleotides: TGTGCCAGCAGCCGCGACACAGGGGGCGCCGGGGAGCTGTTTTTT.

V usage is TRBV16 and J usage is TRBJ1-4; weak D call: TRBD1 (5 bases). Trimming removed 4 bases from V and 8 bases from J, with 11 bases in between. CDR3 size: 13 residues. Germline CDR1 KGHSY, CDR2 FQNENV. In DNA form, the CDR3 reads TGTGCCAGCAGCCCGGGACTACGCGAAAAACTGTTTTTT. The encoded protein is CASSPGLREKLFF.

Here the CDR3 DNA reads TGTGCCAGCTCATCTAGCGGGAGAAGTGAGGACATTCAGTACTTC. Its protein is CASSSSGRSEDIQYF. J is TRBJ2-4 and V is TRBV18; TRBD2 agrees at 10 bases. This CDR3 is built from 15 residues. Germline loops: CDR1 KGHSH, CDR2 LQKENI. With 5 bases clipped from V and 8 bases from J, the junction kept 9 bases outside the gene matches.

The CDR3 reads CASSLLDVNTEAFF. The CDR3 region has the DNA TGTGCCAGCAGTTTACTTGACGTGAACACTGAAGCTTTCTTT. This chain connects TRBV28 to TRBJ1-1; D uncertain. The ends were cut back, 2 bases at V and 0 bases at J, with 7 bases in the middle. The CDR3 runs 14 residues. CDR1 MDHEN and CDR2 SYDVKM come from the germline V gene.

The rearrangement joins TRBV6-5 to TRBJ1-5; weak D call: TRBD1 (6 bases). Trimming took off 6 bases at V and 9 bases at J, with 15 bases between the two ends. CDR1 and CDR2 from the germline V gene are MNHEY and SVGAGI. This CDR3 region has 13 residues. The CDR3 is CASRGAGETPQHF. The CDR3 DNA is TGTGCCAGCAGGGGGGCGGGGGAGACGCCCCAGCATTTT.

The J gene is TRBJ2-3, the V gene TRBV29-1; TRBD1 matches 8 bases. V gave up 2 bases and J gave up 4 bases; unmatched junction bases: 14. Germline V gives CDR1 SQVTM, CDR2 ANQGSEA. This CDR3 region has 17 residues. This CDR3 is CSVEPTIDRGRADTQYF. CDR3 DNA: TGCAGCGTTGAACCGACCATAGACAGGGGTCGGGCAGATACGCAGTATTTT.

This clone was recorded only once. DNA of the CDR3: TGTGCCAGCTCACCACCGGGACAGGGGGTCGAAAAACTGTTTTTT. It specifies CASSPPGQGVEKLFF. V is TRBV18 and J is TRBJ1-4, with 11 bases that match TRBD1. Germline CDR1 is KGHSH and CDR2 is LQKENI. This CDR3 has 15 amino acids. V lost 0 bases, J lost 8 bases, and 2 bases stayed unmatched.

The gene calls are TRBV6-1 and TRBJ2-7; 8 nucleotides match TRBD1. Germline CDR1 is MNHNS and CDR2 is SASEGT. J was trimmed by 5 bases and V by 2 bases; bases with no gene match: 8. The CDR3 runs 15 residues. The CDR3 nucleotides read TGTGCCAGCAGTGAACAGGGGGCTTTCGGCGACGAGCAGTACGTC. Encoded protein: CASSEQGAFGDEQYV.

J is TRBJ1-4 and V is TRBV5-5; D unresolved. This CDR3 has 15 amino acids. Deletions cut 4 bases from V and 4 bases from J, with 14 bases between. The germline V gene encodes CDR1 SGHKS and CDR2 YYEKEE (reference sequence). CDR3 loop: CASSPMTAHNEKLFF. DNA of the CDR3: TGTGCCAGCAGCCCCATGACGGCCCATAATGAAAAACTGTTTTTT.

This chain joins TRBV5-1 and TRBJ2-7; D uncertain. V was pared by 0 bases and J by 3 bases, with 4 bases between. Germline V lookup: CDR1 SGHRS, CDR2 YFSETQ. CDR3 size: 12 residues. The CDR3 nucleotides are TGCGCCAGCAGCTTGGACAACTACGAGCAGTACTTC. This encodes CASSLDNYEQYF.

The genes are TRBV5-1 and TRBJ1-3; 8 bases line up with TRBD1. CDR1 is SGHRS and CDR2 is YFSETQ in the germline V gene. Trimming at V came to 3 bases and at J to 2 bases, leaving 1 base not matched to a gene. CDR3 length: 14 residues. CDR3 loop: CASSSGGPGNTIYF. For the CDR3, the DNA is TGCGCCAGCAGCTCAGGGGGCCCTGGAAACACCATATATTTT. Variable domain in full (rest from reference TRBV5-1 and TRBJ1-3): KAGVTQTPRYLIKTRGQQVTLSCSPISGHRSVSWYQQTPGQGLQFLFEYFSETQRNKGNFPGRFSGRQFSNSRSEMNVSTLELGDSALYLCASSSGGPGNTIYFGEGSWLTVV.

In its sample, this clone was seen a few times. V and J are TRBV5-1 and TRBJ2-3; possibly TRBD2 for D (5 bases). The CDR3 consists of 13 residues. The V end lost 4 bases, the J end lost 4 bases, and 10 bases lay between the germline ends. From germline, CDR1 is SGHRS and CDR2 YFSETQ. The CDR3, as DNA: TGCGCCAGCAGCCCGGGGTCGGCAGATACGCAGTATTTT. Its protein is CASSPGSADTQYF. The whole variable domain, filled in from reference TRBV5-1 and TRBJ2-3, reads KAGVTQTPRYLIKTRGQQVTLSCSPISGHRSVSWYQQTPGQGLQFLFEYFSETQRNKGNFPGRFSGRQFSNSRSEMNVSTLELGDSALYLCASSPGSADTQYFGPGTRLTVL.

The V call is TRBV10-3, the J call TRBJ2-2, with D perhaps TRBD2 (5 bases). Trimming stripped 4 bases from V and 7 bases from J, with 10 bases between. This CDR3 region has 13 residues. Germline CDR1 reads ENHRY; CDR2 reads SYGVKD. This chain's CDR3 is CAISVTIDGELFF. DNA of the CDR3: TGTGCCATCAGTGTGACTATTGACGGGGAGCTGTTTTTT.